This T cell receptor beta chain stems from a study of blood T cell repertoires in COVID-19. The table came from immunoSEQ multiplex PCR; TCRdb's copy has only in-frame clones and leaves some out. This sample carries a few hundred thousand clones, roughly 85% of them seen once, and the ten largest clones take approximately 5%. Per germline, CDR1 WNHNN and CDR2 SYGVQD (reference sequence). J lost 2 bases, V lost 3 bases, and 8 bases had no gene match. There are 16 residues in the CDR3. V usage is TRBV10-1 and J usage is TRBJ2-5; 8 bases fit TRBD2. This clonotype was obtained from a man in his forties or fifties who had been exposed to COVID-19. The sequencing sample was made of PBMCs or T cells enriched from blood (not recorded which). CDR3 region: CASSDGRVRGQETQYF. Here the CDR3 DNA reads TGCGCCAGCAGTGACGGGAGGGTGCGTGGGCAAGAGACCCAGTACTTC.